The present entry profiles one T cell receptor (beta chain) with its context. The entry originates in a study of blood T cell repertoires in COVID-19. Study summary: The study drew acute and convalescent COVID-19 samples from the United States, Italy and Spain. T cells, B-cell-depleted T cells, or PBMCs supplied cDNA or gDNA.

Original methodology: Amplified reference gene primers provided the basis for estimating nucleated cell counts. Sequenced by immunoSEQ multiplex PCR; TCRdb stores in-frame clones only, minus some. The V and J calls and clone size are taken from that table; D and trimming were inferred from the DNA. The repertoire holds hundreds of thousands of clones, with around 89% as singletons. Germline CDR1 reads SQVTM; CDR2 reads ANQGSEA. The V end lost 3 bases, the J end lost 2 bases, and 13 bases lay between the germline ends. The CDR3 is 14 residues long. The source of this sequence is a woman in her 30s with acute or convalescent COVID-19. The sequencing sample was made of peripheral blood. The rearrangement links TRBV29-1 to TRBJ1-2; D unclear. In DNA form, the CDR3 reads TGCAGCGTTGATTTGGGCAGCACAAACTATGGCTACACCTTC. It encodes CSVDLGSTNYGYTF.